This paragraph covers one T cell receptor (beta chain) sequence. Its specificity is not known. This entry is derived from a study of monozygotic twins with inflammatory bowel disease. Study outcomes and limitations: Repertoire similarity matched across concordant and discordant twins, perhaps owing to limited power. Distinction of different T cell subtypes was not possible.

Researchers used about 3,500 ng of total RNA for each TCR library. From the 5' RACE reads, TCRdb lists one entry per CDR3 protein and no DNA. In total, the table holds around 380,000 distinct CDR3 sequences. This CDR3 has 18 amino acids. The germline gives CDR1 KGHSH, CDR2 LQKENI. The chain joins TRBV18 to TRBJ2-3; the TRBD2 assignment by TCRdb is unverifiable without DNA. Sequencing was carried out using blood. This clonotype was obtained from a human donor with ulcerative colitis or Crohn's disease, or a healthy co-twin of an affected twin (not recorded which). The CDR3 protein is CASSPQKPGLRNTDTQYF.